The entry below describes one T cell receptor beta chain. The junction and the germline gene differ at one end; a read error may be behind it. This sample stems from a study of blood T cell repertoires in COVID-19. Overall study context: Whether acute or convalescent, the COVID-19 samples came from the United States, Italy and Spain.

In the study's own analysis: Cell counts per sample came from amplifying reference gene primers. The table came from immunoSEQ multiplex PCR; TCRdb's copy has only in-frame clones and leaves some out. From that table come the V and J calls and clone size; the DNA was used to work out D and trimming. The repertoire has roughly 350,000 clones, 92% of them found once; the top ten carry about a fifth. The germline V gene has CDR1 KGHDR and CDR2 SFDVKD. CDR3 length equals 17 residues. The chain uses TRBV24-1 and TRBJ1-3; tentatively, D is TRBD1 (5 bases). The receptor was isolated from a woman aged 25 to 45 who had recovered from COVID-19. Sequenced sample: PBMCs or T cells enriched from blood (not recorded which). The DNA of the CDR3 is TGTGCCACGCAACGGGGGGGAACCGGGACGGCTGGTAACACCATATATTTT. This sequence encodes CATQRGGTGTAGNTIYF.